This T cell receptor beta chain was sequenced in a study of Graves' ophthalmopathy and Graves' hyperthyroidism. The CDR3 runs to 13 residues. Germline assignment: CDR1 DFQATT and CDR2 SNEGSKA (reference sequence). Deletions cut 4 bases from V and 0 bases from J, with 7 bases between. The table lists this clonotype with many counts. Other autoimmune diseases, uncontrolled infections, pregnancy or lactation excluded patients from enrollment. Beta-chain TCR CDR3 regions were amplified from RNA transcripts. Second-round multiplex PCR followed a first-round RT-PCR using HTBI primers. One entry per CDR3 protein, called by TCRdb with MiXCR from the multiplex PCR reads. The sample records a few hundred thousand distinct CDR3 sequences, about 16% being singletons.

Sequenced: peripheral blood. This TCR was recovered from a woman aged 18-29 years with stable Graves' hyperthyroidism. The chain is built from TRBV20-1 and TRBJ1-3; D gene unclear. The CDR3, as DNA: TGCAGTGCTACCGGGAACTCTGGAAACACCATATATTTT. Translated: CSATGNSGNTIYF.